This TCR beta chain derives from a study of blood T cell repertoires in COVID-19. Overall study context: Samples came from the United States, Italy and Spain, spanning acute and convalescent COVID-19. PBMCs, B-cell-depleted T cells, or T cells were the source of the cDNA or gDNA that made up the material.

Per the study methods: Researchers report that nucleated cell counts were estimated from reference gene primer amplification. Sequenced by immunoSEQ multiplex PCR; TCRdb stores in-frame clones only, minus some. V and J calls and clone size are as listed in that table; D and trimming were resolved from the DNA. The repertoire holds about 160,000 clones, with over 80% as singletons. The material sequenced was peripheral blood. The clonotype was recovered from a woman aged 80 or over with active or convalescent COVID-19.

The CDR3 region is CASSPGENQPQHF. The CDR3 coding sequence is TGTGCCAGCTCACCAGGGGAGAATCAGCCCCAGCATTTT. The chain recombines TRBV18 with TRBJ1-5; no firm D call. The CDR3 covers 13 residues. Germline V gene lookup returns CDR1 KGHSH and CDR2 LQKENI. With 2 bases removed from V and 4 bases from J, the gap between germline ends came to 6 bases.